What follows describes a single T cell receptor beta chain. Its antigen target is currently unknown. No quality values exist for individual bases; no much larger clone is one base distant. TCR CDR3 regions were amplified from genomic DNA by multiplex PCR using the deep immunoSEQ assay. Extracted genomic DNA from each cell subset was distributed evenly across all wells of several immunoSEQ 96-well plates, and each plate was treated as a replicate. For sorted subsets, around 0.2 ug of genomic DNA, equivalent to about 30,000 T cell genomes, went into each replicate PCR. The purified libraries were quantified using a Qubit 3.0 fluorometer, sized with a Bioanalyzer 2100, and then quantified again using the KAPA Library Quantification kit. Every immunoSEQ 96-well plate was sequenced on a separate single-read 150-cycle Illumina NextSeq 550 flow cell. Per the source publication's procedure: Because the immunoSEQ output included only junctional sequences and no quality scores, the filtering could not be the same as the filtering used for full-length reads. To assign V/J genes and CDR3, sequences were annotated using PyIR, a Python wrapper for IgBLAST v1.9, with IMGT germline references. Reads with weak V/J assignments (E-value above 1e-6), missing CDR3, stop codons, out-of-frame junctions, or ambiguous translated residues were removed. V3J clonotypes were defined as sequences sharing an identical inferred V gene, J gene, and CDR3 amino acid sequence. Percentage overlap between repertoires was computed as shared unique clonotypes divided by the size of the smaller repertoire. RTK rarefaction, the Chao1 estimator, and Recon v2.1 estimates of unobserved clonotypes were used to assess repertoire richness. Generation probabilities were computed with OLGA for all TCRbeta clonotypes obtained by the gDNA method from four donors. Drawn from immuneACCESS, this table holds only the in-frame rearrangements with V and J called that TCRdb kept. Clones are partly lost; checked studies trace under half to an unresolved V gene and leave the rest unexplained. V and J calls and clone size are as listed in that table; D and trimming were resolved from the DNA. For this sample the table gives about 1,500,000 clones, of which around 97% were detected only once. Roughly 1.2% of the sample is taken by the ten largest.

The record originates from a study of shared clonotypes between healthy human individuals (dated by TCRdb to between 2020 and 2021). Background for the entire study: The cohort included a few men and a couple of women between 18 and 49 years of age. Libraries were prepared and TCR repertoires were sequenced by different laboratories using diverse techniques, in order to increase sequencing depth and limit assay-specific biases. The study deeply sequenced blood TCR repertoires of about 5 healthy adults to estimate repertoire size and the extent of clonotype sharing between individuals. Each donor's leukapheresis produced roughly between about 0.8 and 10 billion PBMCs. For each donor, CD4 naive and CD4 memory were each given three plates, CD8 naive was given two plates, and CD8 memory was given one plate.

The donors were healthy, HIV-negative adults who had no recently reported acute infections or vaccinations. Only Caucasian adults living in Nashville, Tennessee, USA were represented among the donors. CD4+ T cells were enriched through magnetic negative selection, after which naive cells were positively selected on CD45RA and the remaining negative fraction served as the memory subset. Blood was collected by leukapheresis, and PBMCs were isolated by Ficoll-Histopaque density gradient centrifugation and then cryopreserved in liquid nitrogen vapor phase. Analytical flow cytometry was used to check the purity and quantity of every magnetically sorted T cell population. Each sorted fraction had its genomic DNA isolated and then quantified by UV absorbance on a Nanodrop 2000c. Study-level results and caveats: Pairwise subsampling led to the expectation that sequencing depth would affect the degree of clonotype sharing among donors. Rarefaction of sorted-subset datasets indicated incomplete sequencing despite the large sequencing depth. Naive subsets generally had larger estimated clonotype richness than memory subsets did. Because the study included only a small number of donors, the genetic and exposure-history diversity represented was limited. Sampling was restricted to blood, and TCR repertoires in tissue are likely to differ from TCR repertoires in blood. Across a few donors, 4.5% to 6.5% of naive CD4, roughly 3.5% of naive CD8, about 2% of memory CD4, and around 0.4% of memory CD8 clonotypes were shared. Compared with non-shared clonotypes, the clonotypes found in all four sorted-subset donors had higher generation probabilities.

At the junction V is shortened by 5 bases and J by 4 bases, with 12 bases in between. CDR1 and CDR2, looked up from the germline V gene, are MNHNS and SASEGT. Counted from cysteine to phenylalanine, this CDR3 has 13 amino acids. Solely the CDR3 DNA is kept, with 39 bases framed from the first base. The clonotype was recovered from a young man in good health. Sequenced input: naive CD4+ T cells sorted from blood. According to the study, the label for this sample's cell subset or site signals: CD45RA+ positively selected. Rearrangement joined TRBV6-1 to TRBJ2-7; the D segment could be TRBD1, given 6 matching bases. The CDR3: CASSLPGQYEQYF. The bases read TGTGCCAGCAGTCTCCCCGGACAGTACGAGCAGTACTTC.